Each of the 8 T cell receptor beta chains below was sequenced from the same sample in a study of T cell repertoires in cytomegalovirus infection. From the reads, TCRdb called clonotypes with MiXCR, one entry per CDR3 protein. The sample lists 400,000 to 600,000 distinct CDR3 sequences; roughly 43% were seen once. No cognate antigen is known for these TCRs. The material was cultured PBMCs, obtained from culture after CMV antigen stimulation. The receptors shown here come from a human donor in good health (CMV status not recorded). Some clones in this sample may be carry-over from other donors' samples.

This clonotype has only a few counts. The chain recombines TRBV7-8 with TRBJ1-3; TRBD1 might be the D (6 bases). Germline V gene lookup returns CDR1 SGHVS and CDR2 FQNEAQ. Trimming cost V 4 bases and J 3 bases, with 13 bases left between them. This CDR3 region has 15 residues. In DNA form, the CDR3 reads TGTGCCAGCAGCTGGTACAGGGTTGGTGGAAACACCATATATTTT. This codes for CASSWYRVGGNTIYF.

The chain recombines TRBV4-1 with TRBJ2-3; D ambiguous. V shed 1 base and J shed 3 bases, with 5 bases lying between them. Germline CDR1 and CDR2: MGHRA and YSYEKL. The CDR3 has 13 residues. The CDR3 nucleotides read TGCGCCAGCAGCCAAGCAAAAACAGATACGCAGTATTTT. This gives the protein CASSQAKTDTQYF.

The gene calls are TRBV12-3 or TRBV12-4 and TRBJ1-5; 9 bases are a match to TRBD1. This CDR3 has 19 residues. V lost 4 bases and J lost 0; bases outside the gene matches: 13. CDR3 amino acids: CASSSALGTGQYSNQPQHF. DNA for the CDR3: TGTGCCAGCAGTTCGGCCTTAGGGACAGGGCAATATAGCAATCAGCCCCAGCATTTT.

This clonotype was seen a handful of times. CDR3 loop: CASSSPYGAGGQYF. CDR3 bases: TGTGCCAGCAGCTCCCCTTACGGGGCTGGCGGGCAGTACTTC. The V gene is TRBV7-2, the J gene TRBJ2-7, with D perhaps matching TRBD1 or TRBD2 (5 bases each). Germline lookup yields CDR1 SGHTA and CDR2 FQGNSA. The CDR3 runs 14 residues. Between the trimmed V and J ends, which lost 4 bases and 9 bases, there was a span of 19 bases.

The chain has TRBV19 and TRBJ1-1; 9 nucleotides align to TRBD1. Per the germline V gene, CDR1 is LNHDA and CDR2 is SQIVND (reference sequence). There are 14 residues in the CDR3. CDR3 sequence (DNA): TGTGCTACCACCCGGACAGGGGAGTTTACTGAAGCTTTCTTT. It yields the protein CATTRTGEFTEAFF.

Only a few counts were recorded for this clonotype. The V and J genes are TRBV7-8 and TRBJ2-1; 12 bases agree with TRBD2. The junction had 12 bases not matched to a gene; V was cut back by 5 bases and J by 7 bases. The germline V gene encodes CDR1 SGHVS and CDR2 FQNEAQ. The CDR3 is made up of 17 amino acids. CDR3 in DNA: TGTGCCAGCAGCACTCCTCTAGCGGGGGGGCCAGGTAATGAGCAGTTCTTC. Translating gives CASSTPLAGGPGNEQFF.

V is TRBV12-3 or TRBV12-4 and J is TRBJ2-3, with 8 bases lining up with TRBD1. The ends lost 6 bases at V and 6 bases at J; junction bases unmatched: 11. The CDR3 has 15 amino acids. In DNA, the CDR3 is TGTGCCAGCAGCCTCCGGGACAGGCTTGCTGATACGCAGTATTTT. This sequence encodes CASSLRDRLADTQYF.

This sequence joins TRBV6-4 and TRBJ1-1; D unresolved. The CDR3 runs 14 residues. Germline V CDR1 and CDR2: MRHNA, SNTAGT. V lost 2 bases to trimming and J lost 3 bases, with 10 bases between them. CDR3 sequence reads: CASSDQRPDTEAFF. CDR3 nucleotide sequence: TGTGCCAGCAGTGACCAAAGGCCGGACACTGAAGCTTTCTTT.